This entry lists 19 T cell receptor beta chains sequenced from one sample in a study of control samples from healthy donors and cancer patients. Some clones are missing from TCRdb's copy, which holds only in-frame ones; the method was immunoSEQ multiplex PCR. The sample yields about 22,000 clones, roughly 83% seen once. Sequenced sample: PBMCs. The receptors originated from a man between 60 and 75 years old with head and neck cancer.

The chain uses TRBV11-2 and TRBJ1-1; tentatively, D is TRBD1 (5 bases). Germline assignment: CDR1 SGHAT and CDR2 FQNNGV. The CDR3 length is 13 residues. Trimming cost V 7 bases and J 4 bases, with 13 bases left between them. The CDR3 spells CASTHGGSTEAFF. The CDR3 nucleotides are TGTGCCAGCACCCACGGGGGGAGCACTGAAGCTTTCTTT.

This clone has just a few counts. CDR3 sequence: CASSQGGGDTQYF. The CDR3, as DNA: TGTGCCAGCAGCCAAGGGGGGGGAGATACGCAGTATTTT. The chain employs TRBV3-1 (or the pseudogene TRBV3-2) and TRBJ2-3; 7 nucleotides agree with TRBD2. This CDR3 is built from 13 residues. From germline, CDR1 is LGHDT and CDR2 YNNKEL (reference sequence). The J segment lost 5 bases and the V segment lost 1 base, leaving 0 bases of the junction unmatched.

The genes are TRBV7-9 and TRBJ1-3; D unclear. Germline CDR1 and CDR2: SEHNR and FQNEAQ (reference sequence). Trimming removed 2 bases from V and 0 bases from J, with 17 bases in between. This CDR3 is built from 18 residues. The CDR3 sequence: CASSLSYRPGYSGNTIYF. The CDR3 DNA reads TGTGCCAGCAGCTTAAGCTACCGACCCGGTTACTCTGGAAACACCATATATTTT.

The V and J genes are TRBV3-1 (or the pseudogene TRBV3-2) and TRBJ2-2; possibly TRBD1 for D (9 bases). V was clipped by 4 bases and J by 5 bases, with 20 bases between them. The CDR3 is made up of 17 amino acids. The germline gives CDR1 LGHDT, CDR2 YNNKEL (reference sequence). The CDR3 DNA follows: TGTGCCAGCAGCCGCTCGGGAGGGACAGGGTCTACCGGGGAGCTGTTTTTT. Its protein product is CASSRSGGTGSTGELFF.

There are a few counts of this clone. The rearrangement links TRBV4-3 to TRBJ2-1; no definite D call. From germline, CDR1 is LGHNA and CDR2 YSLEER. The CDR3 sequence is 16 residues long. With 4 bases removed from V and 5 bases from J, the gap between germline ends came to 18 bases. CDR3 sequence (DNA): TGCGCCAGCAGCCCCAGGTGGGGAATCAACAACAATGAGCAGTTCTTC. The encoded protein is CASSPRWGINNNEQFF.

V and J are TRBV24-1 and TRBJ2-2, with 9 positions matching TRBD1. V was pared by 4 bases and J by 6 bases, with 5 bases of the junction left unmatched. This CDR3 is 15 amino acids long. The germline V gene encodes CDR1 KGHDR and CDR2 SFDVKD. DNA for the CDR3: TGTGCCACCAGTGACCGGGACAGGGAGGCCGGGGAGCTGTTTTTT. Its protein is CATSDRDREAGELFF.

The chain has TRBV2 and TRBJ2-5; D may be TRBD1 (6 bases). The CDR3 length is 14 residues. Germline V gene sequence: CDR1 SNHLY, CDR2 FYNNEI. The V gene lost 5 bases and the J gene lost 2 bases, with 12 bases spanning the gap. CDR3 sequence: CASSPRTEQETQYF. CDR3 nucleotide sequence: TGTGCCAGCAGTCCCCGGACAGAGCAAGAGACCCAGTACTTC.

V gene TRBV27 combines with J gene TRBJ1-5; D is possibly TRBD1 (6 bases). V was clipped by 9 bases and J by 1 base, with 13 bases between them. There are 14 residues in the CDR3. The V gene's germline CDR1 is MNHEY and CDR2 SMNVEV (reference sequence). The CDR3 spells CASKQGWSNQPQHF. In DNA form, the CDR3 reads TGTGCCAGTAAACAGGGTTGGAGCAATCAGCCCCAGCATTTT.

This chain connects TRBV5-4 to TRBJ2-1, with 9 bases fitting TRBD2. The J segment lost 4 bases and the V segment lost 4 bases, leaving 6 bases of the junction unmatched. CDR1 is SGHNT, CDR2 YYREEE, per germline (reference sequence). The CDR3 has 15 residues. This CDR3 reads CASSRGGGAYNEQFF. The CDR3 DNA follows: TGTGCCAGCAGCCGAGGCGGGGGGGCATACAATGAGCAGTTCTTC.

This chain links TRBV11-3 with TRBJ2-2; 8 bases map to TRBD2. Germline V lookup: CDR1 SGHNT, CDR2 YENEEA. The CDR3 is 17 residues long. J lost 1 base, V lost 5 bases, and 9 bases had no gene match. The CDR3 reads CASSPTSGWGNTGELFF. The CDR3 DNA follows: TGTGCCAGCAGCCCAACTAGCGGTTGGGGGAACACCGGGGAGCTGTTTTTT.

This clone is labeled as medium-sized. This chain joins TRBV5-4 and TRBJ2-7; 10 bases fit TRBD2. This CDR3 is built from 15 residues. Trimming at V came to 4 bases and at J to 0 bases, leaving 4 bases not matched to a gene. CDR1 is SGHNT, CDR2 YYREEE, per germline (reference sequence). CDR3 loop: CASSTSGIPSYEQYF. The CDR3 nucleotides read TGTGCCAGCAGCACTAGCGGGATCCCCTCCTACGAGCAGTACTTC.

The chain employs TRBV5-6 and TRBJ2-5; 8 bases are shared with TRBD2. The length of the CDR3 is 16 residues. V lost 1 base to trimming and J lost 3 bases; unmatched junction nucleotides: 8. Germline V gene lookup returns CDR1 SGHDT and CDR2 YYEEEE. For the CDR3, the DNA is TGTGCCAGCAGCTTGAGGGCGGGGGGCTTTAAAGAGACCCAGTACTTC. This encodes CASSLRAGGFKETQYF.

The V and J genes are TRBV19 and TRBJ1-1; 8 bases line up with TRBD1. The germline V gene encodes CDR1 LNHDA and CDR2 SQIVND (reference sequence). The CDR3 is 14 amino acids. The ends lost 3 bases at V and 7 bases at J; junction bases unmatched: 7. CDR3 in DNA: TGTGCCAGTAGTATGGCGGACAGGGCGGTTGAAGCTTTCTTT. Its protein is CASSMADRAVEAFF.

This clone came up a few times. This specimen includes other DNA sequences encoding the same CDR3. This sequence joins TRBV3-1 (or the pseudogene TRBV3-2) and TRBJ2-5, with 15 nucleotides matching TRBD2. CDR1 and CDR2 from the germline V gene are LGHDT and YNNKEL (reference sequence). V lost 4 bases and J lost 7; bases outside the gene matches: 7. This CDR3 region has 16 residues. The CDR3 here is CASSPRTSGRVGTQYF. In DNA form, the CDR3 reads TGTGCCAGCAGCCCCCGGACTAGCGGGAGGGTGGGGACCCAGTACTTC.

The chain combines TRBV7-2 with TRBJ2-1; 9 bases align to TRBD2. The germline V gene has CDR1 SGHTA and CDR2 FQGNSA. This CDR3 is built from 18 residues. V dropped 0 bases and J dropped 5; count of bases not matched to a gene: 11. The CDR3 loop is CASSLARVAGVNHNEQFF. The DNA for the CDR3 is TGTGCCAGCAGCTTAGCACGGGTAGCGGGAGTAAACCACAATGAGCAGTTCTTC.

J is TRBJ1-1 and V is TRBV7-8; 8 positions agree with TRBD1. With 6 bases clipped from V and 5 bases from J, the junction kept 11 bases outside the gene matches. The CDR3 consists of 15 residues. From germline, CDR1 is SGHVS and CDR2 FQNEAQ. The CDR3 sequence is CASRKSQGARTEAFF. In DNA, the CDR3 is TGTGCCAGCAGGAAAAGTCAGGGGGCAAGAACTGAAGCTTTCTTT.

The chain joins TRBV5-4 to TRBJ2-3; 8 positions agree with TRBD1. With V trimmed by 4 bases and J by 6 bases, 10 bases remained unmatched. The CDR3 sequence is 15 residues long. Germline CDR1 SGHNT, CDR2 YYREEE (reference sequence). The CDR3 DNA reads TGTGCCAGCAGCCCTGACAGGGGAATAGGGGATACGCAGTATTTT. The encoded protein is CASSPDRGIGDTQYF.

The chain joins TRBV4-3 to TRBJ1-2; D ambiguous. In germline, CDR1 is LGHNA, CDR2 YSLEER. Trimming took off 1 base at V and 0 bases at J, with 6 bases between the two ends. This CDR3 spans 14 amino acids. CDR3 DNA: TGCGCCAGCAGCCAAGTACTAGCTAACTATGGCTACACCTTC. Amino acids: CASSQVLANYGYTF.

DNA for the CDR3: TGTGCCAGCAGTGATCTGGTGACCACAGGATCCTACGAGCAGTACTTC. This codes for CASSDLVTTGSYEQYF. This rearrangement joins TRBV2 to TRBJ2-7; tentatively, D is TRBD1 (5 bases). V lost 3 bases, J lost 1 base, and 16 bases lay in between. Germline assignment: CDR1 SNHLY and CDR2 FYNNEI. This CDR3 is 16 amino acids long.